A single sample is the source of the 22 T cell receptor beta chains below, sequenced in a study of blood T cell repertoires in COVID-19. Method: immunoSEQ multiplex PCR; TCRdb's copy keeps in-frame clones and lacks some. This table has over 150,000 clones, 88% appearing once. Input material: PBMCs or T cells enriched from blood (not recorded which). The receptor set was obtained from a woman between 18 and 30 years old who had recovered from COVID-19.

This clone was counted once. This rearrangement joins TRBV27 to TRBJ2-7; 15 nucleotides agree with TRBD2. With V trimmed by 6 bases and J by 3 bases, 12 bases remained unmatched. CDR1 is MNHEY, CDR2 SMNVEV, per germline (reference sequence). There are 18 residues in the CDR3. CDR3 loop: CASRPLGTSGRPSYEQYF. In nucleotides, the CDR3 is TGTGCCAGCAGACCGCTTGGGACTAGCGGGAGGCCTAGCTACGAGCAGTACTTC.

This chain links TRBV10-3 with TRBJ2-1, with TRBD2 identical over 16 bases. This CDR3 comprises 17 residues. Looked up from germline, CDR1 is ENHRY and CDR2 is SYGVKD. V gave up 3 bases and J gave up 3 bases; unmatched junction bases: 2. The CDR3 nucleotides read TGTGCCATCAGTGATGGGACTAGCGGGGGGGTCTACAATGAGCAGTTCTTC. Encoded protein: CAISDGTSGGVYNEQFF.

The CDR3 nucleotides are TGTGCCAGCAGAGGACAGTTCACTGAAGCTTTCTTT. Encoded protein: CASRGQFTEAFF. V and J are TRBV2 and TRBJ1-1, with a tentative D call TRBD1 (6 bases). The CDR3 totals 12 residues. V was pared by 6 bases and J by 4 bases, with 9 bases between. From germline, CDR1 is SNHLY and CDR2 FYNNEI.

This chain connects TRBV24-1 to TRBJ2-3; 7 bases align to TRBD2. V shed 4 bases, J shed 4 bases, and the junction held 7 bases outside the gene matches. Germline-derived CDR1 and CDR2 are KGHDR and SFDVKD. The CDR3 is 15 amino acids. The CDR3: CATSETSRGADTQYF. The CDR3 DNA follows: TGTGCCACCAGTGAGACTAGTCGGGGGGCAGATACGCAGTATTTT.

Comments on this clone: The identical CDR3 is also encoded by other nucleotide sequences in the sample. The chain has TRBV11-2 and TRBJ1-4; possible D gene TRBD1, 5 bases. The V end lost 0 bases, the J end lost 2 bases, and 7 bases lay between the germline ends. CDR1 and CDR2 from the germline V gene are SGHAT and FQNNGV. The CDR3 has 15 amino acids. The CDR3 DNA reads TGTGCCAGCAGCTTAGATCGGGGGACTAATGAAAAACTGTTTTTT. The encoded protein is CASSLDRGTNEKLFF.

This chain connects TRBV3-1 (or the pseudogene TRBV3-2) to TRBJ1-5; D unclear. Germline CDR1 LGHDT, CDR2 YNNKEL (reference sequence). The length of the CDR3 is 14 residues. Trimming shortened V by 2 bases and J by 8 bases, and 13 bases separated the two germline ends. The CDR3, as DNA: TGTGCCAGCAGCCAAAATCCGGGAAGGGAGCCCCAGCATTTT. Residues: CASSQNPGREPQHF.

The V call is TRBV6-5, the J call TRBJ2-1, with D uncertain. V was pared by 0 bases and J by 9 bases, with 12 bases between. The CDR3 consists of 14 residues. Germline CDR1 and CDR2: MNHEY and SVGAGI. In DNA, the CDR3 is TGTGCCAGCAGTTACTCGTTTGCTAGACTTGAGCAGTTCTTC. Translating it yields CASSYSFARLEQFF.

This CDR3 reads CAISDYGGMTDTQYF. The CDR3 DNA sequence: TGTGCCATCAGTGACTACGGGGGGATGACAGATACGCAGTATTTT. This chain joins TRBV10-3 and TRBJ2-3; TRBD2 agrees at 7 bases. Germline lookup yields CDR1 ENHRY and CDR2 SYGVKD. After removal of 3 bases from V and 3 bases from J, the junction contained 6 bases not matched to a gene. The CDR3 runs 15 residues.

CDR3 nucleotides: TGTGCCACCACCTATGACAGGGTGCGAACCTTCACCACAGATACGCAGTATTTT. Amino acid sequence: CATTYDRVRTFTTDTQYF. The rearrangement links TRBV5-8 to TRBJ2-3; 7 positions agree with TRBD1. The CDR3 runs 18 residues. V was pared by 9 bases and J by 2 bases, with 21 bases of the junction left unmatched. Germline-derived CDR1 and CDR2 are SGHTS and YDEGEE.

This chain uses TRBV19 with TRBJ2-3; a possible D gene is TRBD2 (5 bases). The CDR3 sequence is 16 residues long. CDR1 and CDR2 (germline): LNHDA, SQIVND (reference sequence). Trimming cost V 8 bases and J 0 bases, with 18 bases left between them. CDR3 amino acids: CASQVGPGSSTDTQYF. The DNA of the CDR3 is TGTGCCAGTCAAGTTGGGCCGGGGTCTAGCACAGATACGCAGTATTTT.

The chain is built from TRBV7-2 and TRBJ1-2, with a possible D match to TRBD1 (6 bases). Germline CDR1 is SGHTA and CDR2 is FQGNSA. The CDR3 is 15 residues long. V shed 2 bases and J shed 0 bases, with 10 bases lying between them. In DNA form, the CDR3 reads TGTGCCAGCAGCTTATCCGGACAGACTAACTATGGCTACACCTTC. Translation gives CASSLSGQTNYGYTF.

This clone was observed a single time. The chain joins TRBV4-2 to TRBJ2-1; 7 bases fit TRBD2. CDR3 length equals 18 residues. Germline V gene data show CDR1 as LGHNA and CDR2 as YNFKEQ. The trim removed 0 bases at V and 3 bases at J, leaving 11 bases unmatched. CDR3 nucleotide sequence: TGTGCCAGCAGCCAAGAAGCGTCCGGACTAGGGGACTACAATGAGCAGTTCTTC. Protein: CASSQEASGLGDYNEQFF.

This clone came up a few times. The rearrangement uses TRBV11-2 and TRBJ1-2, with TRBD1 matching over 10 bases. This CDR3 has 17 residues. Germline V gene lookup returns CDR1 SGHAT and CDR2 FQNNGV. With V trimmed by 2 bases and J by 7 bases, 13 bases remained unmatched. The chain's CDR3 is CASSLQGRDRGIGGYTF. The CDR3 DNA reads as TGTGCCAGCAGCTTACAAGGCCGGGACAGGGGTATCGGTGGCTACACCTTC.

This clone came up once. The V gene is TRBV10-3, the J gene TRBJ2-7, with D perhaps matching TRBD2 (7 bases). Germline V gene lookup returns CDR1 ENHRY and CDR2 SYGVKD. The V end lost 4 bases, the J end lost 7 bases, and 14 bases lay between the germline ends. CDR3 length: 13 amino acids. The CDR3 coding sequence is TGTGCCATCAGTGCCGGGGGGCGATGGGAGCAGTACTTC. Protein sequence: CAISAGGRWEQYF.

J is TRBJ1-5 and V is TRBV27; no firm D call. Trimming cost V 5 bases and J 3 bases, with 8 bases left between them. Germline assignment: CDR1 MNHEY and CDR2 SMNVEV (reference sequence). The CDR3 totals 13 residues. The CDR3 region has the DNA TGTGCCAGCAGTGTAGCCCTCAATCAGCCCCAGCATTTT. Translated: CASSVALNQPQHF.

The genes are TRBV7-8 and TRBJ2-7, with D possibly being TRBD1 (5 bases). CDR1 and CDR2 from the germline V gene are SGHVS and FQNEAQ. Trimming cost V 5 bases and J 4 bases, with 12 bases left between them. The CDR3 has 13 amino acids. This CDR3 is CASSLYQGYEQYF. The CDR3 DNA reads as TGTGCCAGCAGCCTCTACCAGGGATACGAGCAGTACTTC.

The chain couples TRBV21-1 to TRBJ2-1; the D call TRBD2 from the table was never checked on the DNA. TRBV21-1 is described as a pseudogene. The CDR3 length is 15 residues. CDR3 sequence: CASSKALGSPNEQFF. DNA for the CDR3: TGTGCCAGCAGCAAAGCGCTAGGCAGTCCCAATGAGCAGTTCTTC.

V gene TRBV4-2 combines with J gene TRBJ2-1, with TRBD2 matching over 8 bases. With 4 bases clipped from V and 15 bases from J, the junction kept 11 bases outside the gene matches. The CDR3 runs 13 residues. From germline, CDR1 is LGHNA and CDR2 YNFKEQ. CDR3 protein: CASSPRGLAGLFF. The DNA of the CDR3 is TGTGCCAGCAGCCCGAGGGGTCTAGCGGGTTTGTTCTTC.

This clone was counted only a few times. The chain joins TRBV7-9 to TRBJ2-3; 13 bases fit TRBD2. CDR1 SEHNR and CDR2 FQNEAQ come from the germline V gene (reference sequence). V lost 5 bases, J lost 0 bases, and 11 bases stayed unmatched. This CDR3 comprises 19 residues. CDR3 DNA sequence: TGTGCCAGCAGCCCAGAGACTAGCGGGAGGACCTATAGCACAGATACGCAGTATTTT. Protein product: CASSPETSGRTYSTDTQYF.

The V call is TRBV20-1, the J call TRBJ2-7, with 9 bases matching TRBD2. V dropped 3 bases and J dropped 7; count of bases not matched to a gene: 10. This CDR3 contains 14 residues. The germline CDR1 and CDR2 sequences are DFQATT and SNEGSKA (reference sequence). The CDR3 loop is CSASIWTSAREQYF. The CDR3 nucleotides read TGCAGTGCTAGTATTTGGACTAGCGCACGGGAGCAGTACTTC.

V is TRBV28 and J is TRBJ1-2; unclear D gene. Trimming pared 3 bases from V and 2 bases from J, leaving 10 bases between. The CDR3 extends over 14 amino acids. From germline, CDR1 is MDHEN and CDR2 SYDVKM. CDR3 DNA sequence: TGTGCCAGCAGTTTGGTCCAGGTAAACTATGGCTACACCTTC. It is translated as CASSLVQVNYGYTF.

This clone was counted between two and nine times. The chain couples TRBV7-2 to TRBJ2-7; D possibly corresponds to TRBD1 (6 bases). CDR1 and CDR2 (germline): SGHTA, FQGNSA. The CDR3 is made up of 17 amino acids. V lost 4 bases and J 2 bases, leaving 21 bases between the germline ends. The CDR3 coding sequence is TGTGCCAGCAGCTCCACCACGGCAGGGGCGCCTACCTACGAGCAGTACTTC. Its translation: CASSSTTAGAPTYEQYF. The full variable domain, its missing parts supplied by reference TRBV7-2 and TRBJ2-7, is GAGVSQSPSNKVTEKGKDVELRCDPISGHTALYWYRQSLGQGLEFLIYFQGNSAPDKSGLPSDRFSAERTGGSVSTLTIQRTQQEDSAVYLCASSSTTAGAPTYEQYFGPGTRLTVT.